The table lists the clone carrying this T cell receptor (beta chain) with a few counts. The data were taken from a study of T cell changes during pregnancy in multiple sclerosis. Data came from immunoSEQ multiplex PCR; TCRdb stores just in-frame clones and leaves some out. The sample records some 80,000 clones, 89% being singletons. Sample: peripheral blood, taken in the first trimester of pregnancy. This clonotype was sampled from a female donor in good health, enrolled as a control in a pregnancy study.

The CDR3 nucleotides are TGTGCCAGCAGTTACATGAGCGGGAGTAGTAATGAGCAGTTCTTC. Translated: CASSYMSGSSNEQFF. The gene calls are TRBV6-5 and TRBJ2-1, with TRBD2 matching 8 bases. From germline, CDR1 is MNHEY and CDR2 SVGAGI. The CDR3 extends over 15 amino acids. With V trimmed by 2 bases and J by 7 bases, 7 bases remained unmatched.